This T cell receptor beta chain was observed in a study of technical replicates of blood from a few donors. Assay used: immunoSEQ multiplex PCR; TCRdb lists only in-frame clones, some missing. The table shows roughly 79,000 clones, with approximately 93% occurring only once. This clone has only a few counts. The CDR3 consists of 14 residues. J is TRBJ1-5 and V is TRBV12-2; the table names TRBD1, a call not compared with the DNA. TRBV12-2 is shown as a pseudogene. Material for sequencing was T cells isolated from PBMCs. The TCR sequence derives from a human donor in good health. The CDR3 DNA reads as TGTGCAAGTCGAGTCAGGGGGCTATGGCAGCCCCAGCATTTT. Its translation: CASRVRGLWQPQHF.